The 10 T cell receptor beta chains reported below all come from one sample, sequenced in a study of vaccination and CD4 T cells after COVID-19. Treatment of the sample: approximately 9-day PBMC culture with coronavirus spike peptide pools or control peptides (ViraFEST assay). Their antigen targets remain unknown. Sequenced with the Oncomine TCR Beta short-read assay was DNA taken from cultured CD4+ T cells. MiXCR, run by TCRdb on the PCR reads, gives a single entry per CDR3 protein. Altogether approximately 14,000 distinct CDR3 sequences are present, about 56% being singletons, with the ten largest covering about 4.5%. The material was CD4+ T cells from blood, cultured in vitro, obtained before SARS-CoV-2 vaccination. Receptors originate from a human donor who had recovered from COVID-19.

The chain couples TRBV5-4 to TRBJ1-1, with D hard to call. The CDR3 contains 14 residues. V lost 3 bases to trimming and J lost 4 bases, with 13 bases between them. From germline, CDR1 is SGHNT and CDR2 YYREEE (reference sequence). The CDR3 nucleotides read TGTGCCAGCAGCTCCAATCCGACGGTCACTGAAGCTTTCTTT. This gives the protein CASSSNPTVTEAFF.

V usage is TRBV27 and J usage is TRBJ2-5; D ambiguous. Trimming removed 0 bases at V and 5 bases at J, with 4 bases between. Looked up from germline, CDR1 is MNHEY and CDR2 is SMNVEV (reference sequence). The CDR3 has 12 amino acids. The DNA of the CDR3 is TGTGCCAGCAGTTTATCAGGGGAGACCCAGTACTTC. It is translated as CASSLSGETQYF.

V is TRBV15 and J is TRBJ1-2; tentative D call: TRBD1 (5 bases). This CDR3 comprises 13 residues. Trimming stripped 0 bases from V and 6 bases from J, with 8 bases between. The germline V gene has CDR1 LNHNV and CDR2 YYDKDF (reference sequence). For the CDR3, the DNA is TGTGCCACCAGCAGAGACAGGGTGGATGGCTACACCTTC. Its translation is CATSRDRVDGYTF.

The chain carries TRBV6-5 and TRBJ1-2; TRBD1 matches 9 bases. The J segment lost 8 bases and the V segment lost 4 bases, leaving 8 bases of the junction unmatched. The CDR3 consists of 14 residues. Germline CDR1 and CDR2: MNHEY and SVGAGI. The CDR3 reads CASSSDRGRGGYTF. The CDR3 DNA sequence: TGTGCCAGCAGTTCGGACAGGGGACGAGGAGGCTACACCTTC.

This clonotype was seen only a few times. The rearrangement joins TRBV20-1 to TRBJ2-5, with D possibly being TRBD2 (5 bases). V was trimmed by 5 bases and J by 5 bases, leaving 15 bases between them. Germline V gene sequence: CDR1 DFQATT, CDR2 SNEGSKA (reference sequence). CDR3 length: 13 amino acids. The chain's CDR3 is CSAGKAVKETQYF. The CDR3 DNA sequence: TGCAGTGCTGGCAAAGCGGTGAAGGAGACCCAGTACTTC.

V and J are TRBV7-3 and TRBJ2-1; TRBD2 matches 8 bases. CDR1 is SGHTA, CDR2 FQGTGA, per germline. V shed 1 base and J 3 bases; nucleotides not matched to a gene: 5. The CDR3 extends over 16 amino acids. Written as DNA, the CDR3 is TGTGCCAGCAGCTTAATGGGCGGGGGGAACTACAATGAGCAGTTCTTC. It encodes CASSLMGGGNYNEQFF.

The chain couples TRBV19 to TRBJ2-1, with 10 bases identical to TRBD2. CDR3 size: 15 residues. Trimming removed 3 bases from V and 11 bases from J; junction bases left unmatched: 10. Germline V gene sequence: CDR1 LNHDA, CDR2 SQIVND (reference sequence). The CDR3 loop is CASSIASGSPAKQFF. The CDR3 bases are TGTGCCAGTAGTATCGCTAGCGGGAGTCCGGCTAAGCAGTTCTTC.

The chain carries TRBV10-2 and TRBJ1-1; D might be TRBD1 (5 bases). CDR1 is WSHSY, CDR2 SAAADI, per germline. This CDR3 region has 12 residues. Trimming shortened V by 5 bases and J by 8 bases, and 12 bases separated the two germline ends. Here the CDR3 DNA reads TGCGCCAGCAGTCGCACCGGGACGGAAGCTTTCTTT. Protein product: CASSRTGTEAFF.

This clonotype was counted once. The chain couples TRBV11-3 to TRBJ2-7, with unresolved D. The germline CDR1 and CDR2 sequences are SGHNT and YENEEA. The CDR3 is made up of 11 amino acids. The V end was cut by 8 bases, the J end by 0 bases, with 5 bases between. The CDR3 bases are TGTGCCAGCGGAAGCTCCTACGAGCAGTACTTC. Translating it yields CASGSSYEQYF.

V gene TRBV7-8 combines with J gene TRBJ1-1; D remains unclear. The CDR3 extends over 15 amino acids. The germline gives CDR1 SGHVS, CDR2 FQNEAQ. Trimming removed 5 bases from V and 6 bases from J, with 19 bases in between. The CDR3 loop reads CASSPPDAGRPEAFF. In DNA, the CDR3 is TGTGCCAGCAGCCCACCCGATGCAGGCCGTCCTGAAGCTTTCTTT. Filled out from reference TRBV7-8 and TRBJ1-1, the complete variable domain reads GAGVSQSPRYKVAKRGQDVALRCDPISGHVSLFWYQQALGQGPEFLTYFQNEAQLDKSGLPSDRFFAERPEGSVSTLKIQRTQQEDSAVYLCASSPPDAGRPEAFFGQGTRLTVV.